Listed here is a single TCR beta chain. Clones were sequenced by immunoSEQ multiplex PCR, and TCRdb holds only the in-frame ones, with some missing. This repertoire shows around 210,000 clones, approximately 82% found once; its top ten account for less than 15%. The data were obtained in a study of blood T cell repertoires in COVID-19. The CDR3 spans 13 residues. The germline gives CDR1 KGHSH, CDR2 LQKENI. V was trimmed by 2 bases and J by 5 bases, leaving 6 bases between them. The chain couples TRBV18 to TRBJ1-4, with TRBD1 as a possible D gene (6 bases). The clonotype originates from a human donor in a cohort sampled during active COVID-19. Sequenced input: peripheral blood. CDR3 in DNA: TGTGCCAGCTCACCAGGACAGAATGAAAAACTGTTTTTT. It yields the protein CASSPGQNEKLFF.